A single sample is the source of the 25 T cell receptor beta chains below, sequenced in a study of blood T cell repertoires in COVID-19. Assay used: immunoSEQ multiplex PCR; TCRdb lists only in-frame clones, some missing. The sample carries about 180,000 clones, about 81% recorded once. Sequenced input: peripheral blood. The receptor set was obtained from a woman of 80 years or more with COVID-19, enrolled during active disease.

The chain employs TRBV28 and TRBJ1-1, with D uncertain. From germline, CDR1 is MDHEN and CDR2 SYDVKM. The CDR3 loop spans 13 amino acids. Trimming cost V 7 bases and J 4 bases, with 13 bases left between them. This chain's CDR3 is CASKGVQGTEAFF. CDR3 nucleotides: TGTGCCAGCAAGGGAGTCCAAGGCACTGAAGCTTTCTTT.

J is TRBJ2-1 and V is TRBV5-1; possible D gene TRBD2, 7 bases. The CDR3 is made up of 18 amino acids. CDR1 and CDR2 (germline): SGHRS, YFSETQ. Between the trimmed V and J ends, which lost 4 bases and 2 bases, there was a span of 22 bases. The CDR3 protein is CASSLGHNTGTTYNEQFF. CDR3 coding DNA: TGCGCCAGCAGCCTGGGACACAACACCGGGACTACCTACAATGAGCAGTTCTTC.

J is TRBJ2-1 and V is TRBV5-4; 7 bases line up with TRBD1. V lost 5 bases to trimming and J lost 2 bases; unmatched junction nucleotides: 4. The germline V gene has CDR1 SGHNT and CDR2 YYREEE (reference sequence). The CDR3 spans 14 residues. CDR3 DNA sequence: TGTGCCAGCAGGTCACAGGGGCCCTACAATGAGCAGTTCTTC. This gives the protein CASRSQGPYNEQFF.

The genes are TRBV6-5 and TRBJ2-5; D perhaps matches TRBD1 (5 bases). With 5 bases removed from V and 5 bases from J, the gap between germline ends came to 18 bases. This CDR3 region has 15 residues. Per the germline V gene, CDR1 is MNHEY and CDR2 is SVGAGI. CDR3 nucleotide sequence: TGTGCCAGCAGTCCCTTAACAGGTCTCGGGGAGACCCAGTACTTC. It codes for CASSPLTGLGETQYF.

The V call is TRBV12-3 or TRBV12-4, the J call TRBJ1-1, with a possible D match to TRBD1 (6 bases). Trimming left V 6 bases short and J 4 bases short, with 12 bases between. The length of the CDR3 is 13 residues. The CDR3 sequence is CASRYRVSTEAFF. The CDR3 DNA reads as TGTGCCAGCAGATACAGGGTCAGCACTGAAGCTTTCTTT.

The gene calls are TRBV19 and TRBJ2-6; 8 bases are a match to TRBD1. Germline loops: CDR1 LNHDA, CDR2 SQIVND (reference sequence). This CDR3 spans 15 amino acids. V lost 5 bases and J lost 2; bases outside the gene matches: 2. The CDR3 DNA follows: TGTGCCAGTAGTCTACAGGGGGCTGGGGCCAACGTCCTGACTTTC. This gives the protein CASSLQGAGANVLTF.

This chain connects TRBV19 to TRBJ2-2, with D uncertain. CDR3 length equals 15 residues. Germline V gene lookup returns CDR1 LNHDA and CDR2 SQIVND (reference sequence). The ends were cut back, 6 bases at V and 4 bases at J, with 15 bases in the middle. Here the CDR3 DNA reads TGTGCCAGTAGCACTCTACCCCCGGGCACCGGGGAGCTGTTTTTT. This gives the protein CASSTLPPGTGELFF.

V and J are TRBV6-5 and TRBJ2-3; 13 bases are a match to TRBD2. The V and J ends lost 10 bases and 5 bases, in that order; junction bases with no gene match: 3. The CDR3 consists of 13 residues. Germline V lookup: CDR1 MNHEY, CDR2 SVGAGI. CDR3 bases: TGTGCCACACGACTAGCGGGGGGAGATACGCAGTATTTT. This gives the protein CATRLAGGDTQYF.

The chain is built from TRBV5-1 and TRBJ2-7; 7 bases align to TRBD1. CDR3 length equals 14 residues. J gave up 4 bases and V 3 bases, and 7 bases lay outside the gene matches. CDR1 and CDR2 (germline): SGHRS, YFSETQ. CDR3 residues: CASSYNRGPYEQYF. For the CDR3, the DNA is TGCGCCAGCAGCTATAACAGGGGTCCGTACGAGCAGTACTTC.

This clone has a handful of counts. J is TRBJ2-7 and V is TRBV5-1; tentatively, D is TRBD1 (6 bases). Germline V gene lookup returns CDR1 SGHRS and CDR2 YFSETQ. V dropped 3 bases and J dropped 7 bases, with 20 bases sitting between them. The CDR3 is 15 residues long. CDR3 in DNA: TGCGCCAGCAGCTCTGTCTCAAGGCCTACAGGGGAGCAGTACTTC. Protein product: CASSSVSRPTGEQYF.

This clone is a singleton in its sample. The DNA for the CDR3 is TGCGCCAGCAGCTTATGGAGCGGGGGGGCGATCTATGAGCAGTTCTTC. This translates into CASSLWSGGAIYEQFF. V gene TRBV5-1 combines with J gene TRBJ2-1; 10 nucleotides align to TRBD2. Germline CDR1 SGHRS, CDR2 YFSETQ. The CDR3 sequence is 16 residues long. Unmatched junction bases numbered 10, after V lost 2 bases and J lost 8 bases. Combining the CDR3 with reference TRBV5-1 and TRBJ2-1 gives the whole variable domain KAGVTQTPRYLIKTRGQQVTLSCSPISGHRSVSWYQQTPGQGLQFLFEYFSETQRNKGNFPGRFSGRQFSNSRSEMNVSTLELGDSALYLCASSLWSGGAIYEQFFGPGTRLTVL.

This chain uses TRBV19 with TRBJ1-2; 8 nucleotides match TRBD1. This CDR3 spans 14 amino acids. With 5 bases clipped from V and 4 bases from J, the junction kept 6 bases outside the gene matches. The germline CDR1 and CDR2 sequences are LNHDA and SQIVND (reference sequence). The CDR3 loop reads CASSQTGEFYGYTF. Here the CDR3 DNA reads TGTGCCAGTAGTCAGACAGGGGAATTCTATGGCTACACCTTC.

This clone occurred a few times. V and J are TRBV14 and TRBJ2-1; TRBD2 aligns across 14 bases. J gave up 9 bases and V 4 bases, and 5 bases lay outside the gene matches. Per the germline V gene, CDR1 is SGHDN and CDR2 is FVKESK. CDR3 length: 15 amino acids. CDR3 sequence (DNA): TGTGCCAGCAGCCCGGGACTAGCGGGGGACGGTGAGCAGTTCTTC. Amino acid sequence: CASSPGLAGDGEQFF.

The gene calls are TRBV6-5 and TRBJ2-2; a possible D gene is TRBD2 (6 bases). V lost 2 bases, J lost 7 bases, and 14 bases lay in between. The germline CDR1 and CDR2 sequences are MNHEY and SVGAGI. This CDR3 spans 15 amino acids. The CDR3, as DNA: TGTGCCAGCAGTTACGTCGGAGGGGAAGACGGGGAGCTGTTTTTT. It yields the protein CASSYVGGEDGELFF.

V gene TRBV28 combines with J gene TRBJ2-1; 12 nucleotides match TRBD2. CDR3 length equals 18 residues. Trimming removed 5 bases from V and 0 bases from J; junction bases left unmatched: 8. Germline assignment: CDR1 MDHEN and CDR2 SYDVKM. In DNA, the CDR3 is TGTGCCAGCAGTATTCTAGCGGGAGGGTCAAGCTCCTACAATGAGCAGTTCTTC. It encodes CASSILAGGSSSYNEQFF.

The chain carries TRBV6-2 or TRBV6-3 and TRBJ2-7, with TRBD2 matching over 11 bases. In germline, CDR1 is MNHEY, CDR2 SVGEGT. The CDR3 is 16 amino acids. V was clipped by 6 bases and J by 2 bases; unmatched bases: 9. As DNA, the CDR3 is TGTGCCAGCAGCCCTACTAGCGGGAGAACGGCCTACGAGCAGTACTTC. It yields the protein CASSPTSGRTAYEQYF.

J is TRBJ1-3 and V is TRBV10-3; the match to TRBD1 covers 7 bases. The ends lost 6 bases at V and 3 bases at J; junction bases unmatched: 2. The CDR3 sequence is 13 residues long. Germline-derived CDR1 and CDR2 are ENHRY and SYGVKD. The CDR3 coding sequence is TGTGCCATCAGGGGGACAGATGGAAACACCATATATTTT. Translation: CAIRGTDGNTIYF.

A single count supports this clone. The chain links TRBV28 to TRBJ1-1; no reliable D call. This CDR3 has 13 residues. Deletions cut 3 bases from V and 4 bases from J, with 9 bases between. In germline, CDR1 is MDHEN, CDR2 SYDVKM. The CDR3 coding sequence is TGTGCCAGCAGTTTGACGGGGTTCACTGAAGCTTTCTTT. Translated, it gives CASSLTGFTEAFF.

The CDR3 reads CASSSPHPGDERGEAFF. The CDR3, as DNA: TGTGCCAGCAGTTCCCCTCATCCGGGGGATGAACGGGGTGAAGCTTTCTTT. This chain links TRBV28 with TRBJ1-1; maybe TRBD1 (5 bases). From germline, CDR1 is MDHEN and CDR2 SYDVKM. V was cut by 4 bases and J by 7 bases, with 25 bases left in between. This CDR3 comprises 17 residues. The full variable domain, completed using reference TRBV28 and TRBJ1-1, is DVKVTQSSRYLVKRTGEKVFLECVQDMDHENMFWYRQDPGLGLRLIYFSYDVKMKEKGDIPEGYSVSREKKERFSLILESASTNQTSMYLCASSSPHPGDERGEAFFGQGTRLTVV.

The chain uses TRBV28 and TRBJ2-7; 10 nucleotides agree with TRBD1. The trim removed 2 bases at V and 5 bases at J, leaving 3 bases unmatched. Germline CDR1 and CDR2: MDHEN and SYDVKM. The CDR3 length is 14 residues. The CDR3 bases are TGTGCCAGCAGTTTAGGGGACAGGGGCGACGAGCAGTACTTC. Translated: CASSLGDRGDEQYF. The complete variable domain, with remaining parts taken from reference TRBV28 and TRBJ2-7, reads DVKVTQSSRYLVKRTGEKVFLECVQDMDHENMFWYRQDPGLGLRLIYFSYDVKMKEKGDIPEGYSVSREKKERFSLILESASTNQTSMYLCASSLGDRGDEQYFGPGTRLTVT.

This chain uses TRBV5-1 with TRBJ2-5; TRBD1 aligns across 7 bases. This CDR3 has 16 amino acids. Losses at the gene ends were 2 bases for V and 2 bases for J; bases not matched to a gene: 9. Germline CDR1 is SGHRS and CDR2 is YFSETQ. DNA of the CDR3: TGCGCCAGCAGCTTCCCGGGACAGTATACTCAAGAGACCCAGTACTTC. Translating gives CASSFPGQYTQETQYF.

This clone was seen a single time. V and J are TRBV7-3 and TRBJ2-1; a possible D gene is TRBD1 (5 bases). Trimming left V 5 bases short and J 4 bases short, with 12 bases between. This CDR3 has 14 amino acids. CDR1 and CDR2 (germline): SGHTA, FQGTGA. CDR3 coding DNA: TGTGCCAGCAGCCCCCTCGCAGGGTACAATGAGCAGTTCTTC. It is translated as CASSPLAGYNEQFF.

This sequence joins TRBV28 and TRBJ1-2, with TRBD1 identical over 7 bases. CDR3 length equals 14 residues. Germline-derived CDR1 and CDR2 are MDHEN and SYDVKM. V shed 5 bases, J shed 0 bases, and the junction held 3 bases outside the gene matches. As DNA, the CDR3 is TGTGCCAGCAGTCACGGGACAGCTAACTATGGCTACACCTTC. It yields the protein CASSHGTANYGYTF.

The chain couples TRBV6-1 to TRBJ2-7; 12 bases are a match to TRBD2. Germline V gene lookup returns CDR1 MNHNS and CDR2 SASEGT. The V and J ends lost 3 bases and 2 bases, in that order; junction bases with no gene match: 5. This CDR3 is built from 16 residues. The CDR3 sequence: CASSDWTSGTPYEQYF. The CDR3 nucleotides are TGTGCCAGCAGTGACTGGACTAGCGGGACTCCCTACGAGCAGTACTTC.

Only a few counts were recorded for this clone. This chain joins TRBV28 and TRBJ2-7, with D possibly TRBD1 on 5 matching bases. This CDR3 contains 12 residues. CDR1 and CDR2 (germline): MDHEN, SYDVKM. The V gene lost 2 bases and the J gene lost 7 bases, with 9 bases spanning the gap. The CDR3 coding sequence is TGTGCCAGCAGTTTAGACAGATGGGAGCAGTACTTC. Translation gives CASSLDRWEQYF.